This T cell receptor beta chain was recovered during a study of T cells in Graves' hyperthyroidism and ophthalmopathy. Per the germline V gene, CDR1 is SGHTA and CDR2 is FQGNSA. The CDR3 is made up of 17 amino acids. Regions amplified from RNA transcripts were the TCR beta CDR3 regions. The TCR CDR3 was amplified in a first-round RT-PCR using the HTBI primer set. TCRdb passed the multiplex PCR reads through MiXCR, listing each CDR3 protein once. The sample yields about 500,000 distinct CDR3 sequences, 40% to 50% seen once. Note on this clonotype: At one of its ends the junction is not consistent with the germline gene, which may arise from a read error.

Material for sequencing was peripheral blood or thyroid tissue (not recorded which). The rearrangement joins TRBV7-2 to TRBJ2-2; 16 nucleotides line up with TRBD2. The receptor comes from an adult woman with Graves' disease, either hyperthyroidism or ophthalmopathy (not recorded which). CDR3 in amino acids: CASSLAGLAGGTGELSW. DNA for the CDR3: TGTGCCAGCAGCTTAGCGGGACTAGCGGGAGGGACCGGGGAGCTGTCTTGG.